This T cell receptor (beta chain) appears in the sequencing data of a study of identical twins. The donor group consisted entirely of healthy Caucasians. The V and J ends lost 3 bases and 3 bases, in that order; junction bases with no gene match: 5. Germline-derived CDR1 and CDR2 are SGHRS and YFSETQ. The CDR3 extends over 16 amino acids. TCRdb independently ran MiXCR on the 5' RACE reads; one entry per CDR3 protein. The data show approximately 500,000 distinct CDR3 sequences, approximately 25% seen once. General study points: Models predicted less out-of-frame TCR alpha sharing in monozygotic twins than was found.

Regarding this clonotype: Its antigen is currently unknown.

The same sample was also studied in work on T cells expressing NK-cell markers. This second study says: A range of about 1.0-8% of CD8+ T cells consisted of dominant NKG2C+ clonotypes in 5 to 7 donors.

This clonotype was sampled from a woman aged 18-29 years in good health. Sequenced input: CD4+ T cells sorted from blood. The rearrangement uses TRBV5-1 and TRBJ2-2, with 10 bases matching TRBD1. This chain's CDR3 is CASSSSGQGDTGELFF. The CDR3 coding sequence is TGCGCCAGCAGCTCCTCTGGACAGGGGGACACCGGGGAGCTGTTTTTT. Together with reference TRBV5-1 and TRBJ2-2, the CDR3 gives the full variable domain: KAGVTQTPRYLIKTRGQQVTLSCSPISGHRSVSWYQQTPGQGLQFLFEYFSETQRNKGNFPGRFSGRQFSNSRSEMNVSTLELGDSALYLCASSSSGQGDTGELFFGEGSRLTVL.